This T cell receptor beta chain was identified in a study of OX40 agonist ivuxolimab in advanced cancers. Study context: Patients got intravenous ivuxolimab at 0.01 to 10 mg/kg every 2 weeks. At approximately 80% male, the cohort had a mean age of 60 years, ranging from about 23 to 79.

About this clone itself: What it binds is not known.

The protocol was immunoSEQ multiplex PCR, while the TCRdb copy is restricted to in-frame clones and leaves out a portion. Of tens of thousands of clones listed, roughly 84% were seen once; the top ten hold 0.3% to 0.4%. V lost 6 bases and J lost 0; bases outside the gene matches: 3. Germline V lookup: CDR1 MDHEN, CDR2 SYDVKM. The CDR3 runs 14 residues. A history of autoimmune disease or systemic immunosuppression excluded patients. Whole-study findings and limits: CD4+ T cells averaged fewer expanded clones than CD8+ T cells.

This material consisted of CD4+ or CD8+ T cells sorted from blood, taken in a trial of the OX40 agonist ivuxolimab. The chain has TRBV28 and TRBJ2-3; 7 positions agree with TRBD2. This sequence was found in an adult with an advanced solid tumor such as melanoma, head and neck, liver or kidney cancer. The CDR3 spells CASRLSGSTDTQYF. The CDR3 nucleotides read TGTGCCAGCAGACTTAGCGGGAGCACAGATACGCAGTATTTT.